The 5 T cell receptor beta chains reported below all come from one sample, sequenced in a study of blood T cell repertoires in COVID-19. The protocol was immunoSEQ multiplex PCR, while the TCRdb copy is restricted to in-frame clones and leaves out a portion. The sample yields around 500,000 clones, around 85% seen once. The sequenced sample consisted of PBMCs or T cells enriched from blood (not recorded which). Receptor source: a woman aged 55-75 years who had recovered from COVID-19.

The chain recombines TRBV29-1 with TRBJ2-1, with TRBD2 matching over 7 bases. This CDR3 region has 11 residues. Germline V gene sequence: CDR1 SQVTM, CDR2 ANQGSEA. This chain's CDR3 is CAGTKGNEQFF. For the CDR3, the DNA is TGCGCCGGGACTAAGGGGAATGAGCAGTTCTTC.

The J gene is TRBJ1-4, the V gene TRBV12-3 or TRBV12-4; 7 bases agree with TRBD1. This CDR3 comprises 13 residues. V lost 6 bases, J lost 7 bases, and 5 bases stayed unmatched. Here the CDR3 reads CASSSGTAEKLFF. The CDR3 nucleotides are TGTGCCAGCAGCTCCGGGACAGCTGAAAAACTGTTTTTT.

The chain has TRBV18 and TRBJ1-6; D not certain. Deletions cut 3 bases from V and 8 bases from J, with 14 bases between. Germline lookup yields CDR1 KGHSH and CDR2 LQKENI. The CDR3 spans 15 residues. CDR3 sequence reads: CASSPLATADSPLHF. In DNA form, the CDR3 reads TGTGCCAGCTCACCCTTGGCCACGGCGGATTCACCCCTCCACTTT.

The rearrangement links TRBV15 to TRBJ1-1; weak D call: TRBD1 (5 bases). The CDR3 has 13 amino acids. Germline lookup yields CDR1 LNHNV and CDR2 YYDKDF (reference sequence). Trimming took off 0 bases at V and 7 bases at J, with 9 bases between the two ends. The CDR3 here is CATSRDSGGEAFF. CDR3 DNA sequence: TGTGCCACCAGCAGAGATAGCGGGGGTGAAGCTTTCTTT.

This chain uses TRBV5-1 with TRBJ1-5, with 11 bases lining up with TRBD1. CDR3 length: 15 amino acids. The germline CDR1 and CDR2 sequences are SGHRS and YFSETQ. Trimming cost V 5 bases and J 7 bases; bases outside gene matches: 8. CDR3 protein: CASRRGTGGEQPQHF. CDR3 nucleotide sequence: TGCGCCAGCAGGCGTGGGACAGGGGGAGAGCAGCCCCAGCATTTT.